Presented here are 23 T cell receptor beta chains from one specimen sequenced in a study of T cell responses to AZD1222 COVID-19 vaccine. Sequenced by immunoSEQ multiplex PCR; TCRdb stores in-frame clones only, minus some. The sample lists about 110,000 clones, approximately 90% occurring once. The specimen was peripheral blood, collected on day 0 of AZD1222 vaccination. The receptors originated from an adult in good health.

The rearrangement joins TRBV29-1 to TRBJ1-1; D is perhaps TRBD1 (6 bases). The CDR3 is made up of 13 amino acids. Per the germline V gene, CDR1 is SQVTM and CDR2 is ANQGSEA. Trimming pared 2 bases from V and 1 base from J, leaving 8 bases between. The CDR3 sequence: CSVEKGGNTEAFF. The CDR3, as DNA: TGCAGCGTTGAAAAGGGGGGGAACACTGAAGCTTTCTTT. Drawing the rest from reference TRBV29-1 and TRBJ1-1, the complete variable domain is SAVISQKPSRDICQRGTSLTIQCQVDSQVTMMFWYRQQPGQSLTLIATANQGSEATYESGFVIDKFPISRPNLTFSTLTVSNMSPEDSSIYLCSVEKGGNTEAFFGQGTRLTVV.

The genes are TRBV9 and TRBJ2-1; weak D call: TRBD2 (5 bases). The CDR3 sequence is 15 residues long. CDR1 and CDR2 (germline): SGDLS, YYNGEE. V lost 0 bases, J lost 2 bases, and 9 bases lay in between. The chain's CDR3 is CASSVAGSAYNEQFF. In DNA form, the CDR3 reads TGTGCCAGCAGCGTAGCGGGATCCGCCTACAATGAGCAGTTCTTC.

This rearrangement joins TRBV7-3 to TRBJ1-2; D may be TRBD1 (6 bases). Deletions cut 5 bases from V and 4 bases from J, with 11 bases between. Per the germline V gene, CDR1 is SGHTA and CDR2 is FQGTGA. CDR3 length equals 13 residues. The CDR3 loop is CASSPDRFYGYTF. CDR3 sequence (DNA): TGTGCCAGCAGCCCAGACAGGTTCTATGGCTACACCTTC.

This clone was counted a single time. The CDR3 DNA reads TGTGCCAGTAGTTCTATGGCAGGAGATCCCAACGATTACGAGCAGTACTTC. Its translation: CASSSMAGDPNDYEQYF. The rearrangement uses TRBV19 and TRBJ2-7; D gene unclear. CDR1 and CDR2 from the germline V gene are LNHDA and SQIVND (reference sequence). V lost 5 bases to trimming and J lost 4 bases, with 24 bases between them. The CDR3 is made up of 17 amino acids.

The CDR3, as DNA: TGTGCCAGCAGCTACGGGACAGGGGCGAAGCAGCCCCAGCATTTT. Amino acid sequence: CASSYGTGAKQPQHF. The chain carries TRBV12-1 and TRBJ1-5; the table gives TRBD1 as D, unverified against the DNA. TRBV12-1 represents a pseudogene. The CDR3 is 15 residues long.

V usage is TRBV12-3 or TRBV12-4 and J usage is TRBJ2-7; D is possibly TRBD2 (6 bases). Trimming took 6 bases from V and 3 from J, leaving 9 bases between them. The CDR3 extends over 12 amino acids. CDR3 nucleotide sequence: TGTGCCAGCAGCCCAGCGGGCTACGAGCAGTACTTC. Protein sequence: CASSPAGYEQYF.

This clone was detected once. The chain recombines TRBV3-1 (or the pseudogene TRBV3-2) with TRBJ2-1; 9 bases align to TRBD2. CDR3 length: 14 amino acids. The V segment lost 3 bases and the J segment 13 bases; nucleotides outside the gene matches: 10. Germline V gene sequence: CDR1 LGHDT, CDR2 YNNKEL (reference sequence). The CDR3 DNA sequence: TGTGCCAGCAGCCACTACCCGGATAGCGGGGGACAGTTCTTC. This gives the protein CASSHYPDSGGQFF.

The chain combines TRBV27 with TRBJ2-5; D uncertain. Germline lookup yields CDR1 MNHEY and CDR2 SMNVEV (reference sequence). Trimming pared 6 bases from V and 3 bases from J, leaving 5 bases between. The CDR3 has 11 residues. The CDR3 sequence is CASSHKETQYF. CDR3 in DNA: TGTGCCAGCAGCCATAAAGAGACCCAGTACTTC.

The chain employs TRBV6-5 and TRBJ1-2; D not certain. Germline CDR1 reads MNHEY; CDR2 reads SVGAGI. The V gene lost 7 bases and the J gene lost 2 bases, with 14 bases spanning the gap. This CDR3 contains 14 residues. CDR3 sequence: CASTQGPRNYGYTF. The CDR3 DNA is TGTGCCAGCACCCAAGGGCCCAGGAACTATGGCTACACCTTC.

The J gene is TRBJ2-2, the V gene TRBV4-2; D is ambiguous. Germline CDR1 is LGHNA and CDR2 is YNFKEQ. The CDR3 extends over 16 amino acids. Trimming left V 0 bases short and J 6 bases short, with 14 bases between. As DNA, the CDR3 is TGTGCCAGCAGCCAAGATCCGGTTATGGGTTCCGGGGAGCTGTTTTTT. It yields the protein CASSQDPVMGSGELFF.

This sequence joins TRBV5-8 and TRBJ1-1; D is unresolved. Germline lookup yields CDR1 SGHTS and CDR2 YDEGEE. The CDR3 contains 11 residues. The V end was cut by 3 bases, the J end by 7 bases, with 7 bases between. The DNA of the CDR3 is TGTGCCAGCAGCTGGATGAATGAAGCTTTCTTT. Amino acids: CASSWMNEAFF.

V usage is TRBV13 and J usage is TRBJ1-6, with D unresolved. Germline lookup yields CDR1 PRHDT and CDR2 FYEKMQ (reference sequence). The V gene lost 3 bases and the J gene lost 6 bases, with 12 bases spanning the gap. The CDR3 runs 15 residues. The CDR3 region is CASSFADMTNSPLHF. DNA of the CDR3: TGTGCCAGCAGCTTTGCCGACATGACTAATTCACCCCTCCACTTT.

The chain links TRBV5-3 to TRBJ2-5, with D possibly called TRBD1 or TRBD2 (5 bases each). TRBV5-3 counts as an open reading frame of uncertain function. This CDR3 has 14 residues. The V end lost 4 bases, the J end lost 2 bases, and 12 bases lay between the germline ends. CDR3 nucleotide sequence: TGTGCCAGAAGCATCCGGGACGGTCAAGAGACCCAGTACTTC. Translating it yields CARSIRDGQETQYF.

The chain has TRBV9 and TRBJ1-2, with D uncertain. Germline V gene lookup returns CDR1 SGDLS and CDR2 YYNGEE. There are 14 residues in the CDR3. Between the trimmed V and J ends, which lost 0 bases and 8 bases, there was a span of 14 bases. The CDR3 spells CASSVDLNPRGYTF. The CDR3, as DNA: TGTGCCAGCAGCGTAGACCTGAACCCGCGGGGCTACACCTTC.

The chain has TRBV7-2 and TRBJ2-7; possibly TRBD2 for D (6 bases). The CDR3 extends over 15 amino acids. The ends were cut back, 5 bases at V and 3 bases at J, with 17 bases in the middle. CDR1 is SGHTA, CDR2 FQGNSA, per germline. The CDR3 DNA reads as TGTGCCAGCAGCACCGGGCGGGGTGGTGTCTACGAGCAGTACTTC. Its translation: CASSTGRGGVYEQYF.

The chain employs TRBV25-1 and TRBJ2-5; D is undetermined. The CDR3 is made up of 15 amino acids. Between the trimmed V and J ends, which lost 2 bases and 2 bases, there was a span of 12 bases. Germline V gene sequence: CDR1 MGHDK, CDR2 SYGVNS. The CDR3 region is CASSETWAVQETQYF. The CDR3 nucleotides are TGTGCCAGCAGTGAAACTTGGGCAGTTCAAGAGACCCAGTACTTC.

The V and J genes are TRBV19 and TRBJ2-7; D unclear. Germline loops: CDR1 LNHDA, CDR2 SQIVND (reference sequence). The CDR3 extends over 16 amino acids. Deletions cut 11 bases from V and 0 bases from J, with 23 bases between. The CDR3 DNA reads as TGTGCCGTTAAAAACCCCCCCATATATGGCTCCTACGAGCAGTACGTC. This sequence encodes CAVKNPPIYGSYEQYV.

The chain employs TRBV28 and TRBJ1-2; D may be TRBD1 (5 bases). Trimming pared 4 bases from V and 4 bases from J, leaving 13 bases between. Germline V lookup: CDR1 MDHEN, CDR2 SYDVKM. This CDR3 has 14 amino acids. CDR3 coding DNA: TGTGCCAGCAGTTCCCGACGGGGCGGCTATGGCTACACCTTC. Its translation is CASSSRRGGYGYTF.

The genes are TRBV6-6 and TRBJ2-7; 10 bases align to TRBD2. CDR3 length: 16 residues. CDR1 and CDR2 from the germline V gene are MNHNY and SVGAGI (reference sequence). With 5 bases clipped from V and 2 bases from J, the junction kept 9 bases outside the gene matches. Here the CDR3 reads CASSRRLAGYPYEQYF. CDR3 DNA sequence: TGTGCCAGCAGTCGACGACTAGCGGGCTACCCCTACGAGCAGTACTTC.

J is TRBJ2-2 and V is TRBV19; D is possibly TRBD1 or TRBD2 (5 bases each). From germline, CDR1 is LNHDA and CDR2 SQIVND (reference sequence). V was shortened by 1 base and J by 7 bases, with 13 bases between the two germline ends. The CDR3 sequence is 15 residues long. The DNA for the CDR3 is TGTGCCAGTAGTATAGGAGGGACGCGGCGCGGGGAGCTGTTTTTT. Residues: CASSIGGTRRGELFF.

The chain couples TRBV20-1 to TRBJ2-7; unclear D gene. The CDR3 consists of 11 residues. CDR1 and CDR2 (germline): DFQATT, SNEGSKA (reference sequence). Trimming took off 6 bases at V and 2 bases at J, with 8 bases between the two ends. The CDR3 protein is CSATPAYEQYF. CDR3 nucleotide sequence: TGCAGTGCGACGCCGGCCTACGAGCAGTACTTC.

This clone was seen a single time. The chain links TRBV7-9 to TRBJ2-3; no firm D call. Germline CDR1 and CDR2: SEHNR and FQNEAQ (reference sequence). Trimming pared 1 base from V and 0 bases from J, leaving 11 bases between. The CDR3 runs to 16 residues. The chain's CDR3 is CASSLGPAASTDTQYF. In DNA, the CDR3 is TGTGCCAGCAGCTTAGGCCCGGCGGCTAGCACAGATACGCAGTATTTT.

This clone appeared once. The chain uses TRBV28 and TRBJ1-2; D not certain. Trimming removed 8 bases at V and 1 base at J, with 14 bases between. The CDR3 spans 14 residues. Germline values: CDR1 MDHEN, CDR2 SYDVKM. The CDR3 here is CASRAATYNYGYTF. The CDR3 nucleotides are TGTGCCAGCCGGGCCGCTACTTATAACTATGGCTACACCTTC.